This TCR beta chain stems from a study of cytomegalovirus exposure and HLA in healthy donors. The CDR3 sequence is 14 residues long. V was shortened by 4 bases and J by 1 base, with 11 bases between the two germline ends. Germline lookup yields CDR1 SGDLS and CDR2 YYNGEE. In the PCR, 60 Vbeta and 13 Jbeta primers were used. Sequencing used immunoSEQ multiplex PCR; TCRdb keeps in-frame clones, though not all of them. The data show 96,000 or so clones, approximately 74% seen once. The chain employs TRBV9 and TRBJ1-2; D ambiguous. The receptor comes from a female donor in good health and CMV-seropositive. Sequenced input: PBMCs. The CDR3 nucleotides read TGTGCCAGCAGCCCTGAGGTCAGTAACTATGGCTACACCTTC. Translated: CASSPEVSNYGYTF. The full variable domain, in which reference TRBV9 and TRBJ1-2 provide the parts outside the CDR3, is DSGVTQTPKHLITATGQRVTLRCSPRSGDLSVYWYQQSLDQGLQFLIQYYNGEERAKGNILERFSAQQFPDLHSELNLSSLELGDSALYFCASSPEVSNYGYTFGSGTRLTVV.